This record covers a single T cell receptor (beta chain). The antigen is not known. This sample was included in a study of T cell responses to AZD1222 COVID-19 vaccine. CDR1 is MGHRA, CDR2 YSYEKL, per germline. V lost 1 base, J lost 3 bases, and 10 bases lay in between. The CDR3 runs to 15 residues. This table comes from immunoSEQ multiplex PCR, and its TCRdb copy is limited to in-frame clones, with some not included. The sample lists 140,000 to 150,000 clones, more than 70% occurring once. Study-wide results and caveats: Nearly half of spike-specific TCRs reportedly go after variant regions that carry no mutations. Increases in Spike-specific TCR breadth and depth were seen after two AZD1222 doses.

This sample comprised peripheral blood, obtained 28 days after the second AZD1222 dose. This clonotype was obtained from an adult who received the AZD1222 COVID-19 vaccine. This sequence joins TRBV4-1 and TRBJ1-3, with D possibly matching TRBD1 (6 bases). CDR3 nucleotide sequence: TGCGCCAGCAGCCAAGGGACAGAATATGGAAACACCATATATTTT. The encoded protein is CASSQGTEYGNTIYF.